What follows are 24 T cell receptor beta chains derived from one specimen sequenced in a study of T cell responses to AZD1222 COVID-19 vaccine. Sequencing was performed with immunoSEQ multiplex PCR; in TCRdb, only in-frame clones are kept and a portion is missing. The data show tens of thousands of clones, around 85% seen once. The sequenced sample was peripheral blood, obtained 28 days after the second AZD1222 dose. The receptors here all came from an adult who received the AZD1222 COVID-19 vaccine.

The chain employs TRBV6-2 or TRBV6-3 and TRBJ1-4, with D unclear. Germline V gene lookup returns CDR1 MNHEY and CDR2 SVGEGT. Deletions cut 2 bases from V and 0 bases from J, with 7 bases between. The length of the CDR3 is 15 residues. In nucleotides, the CDR3 is TGTGCCAGCAGTTACGAACTTGCAACTAATGAAAAACTGTTTTTT. Its translation: CASSYELATNEKLFF.

The table lists this clone with a few counts. The V and J genes are TRBV10-1 and TRBJ2-7, with a weak D call TRBD2 (6 bases). This CDR3 contains 18 residues. The V gene's germline CDR1 is WNHNN and CDR2 SYGVQD (reference sequence). Trimming took 2 bases from V and 2 from J, leaving 22 bases between them. CDR3 loop: CASSEEAPGLPKPYEQYF. As DNA, the CDR3 is TGCGCCAGCAGTGAGGAGGCCCCGGGACTCCCAAAACCCTACGAGCAGTACTTC.

The V call is TRBV7-3, the J call TRBJ2-3, with TRBD2 as a possible D gene (6 bases). Trimming took 5 bases from V and 6 from J, leaving 18 bases between them. The CDR3 extends over 15 amino acids. Germline CDR1 is SGHTA and CDR2 is FQGTGA. CDR3 amino acids: CASSLSGDFGDTQYF. In DNA, the CDR3 is TGTGCCAGCAGCCTCTCCGGGGACTTCGGGGATACGCAGTATTTT.

This clone was seen a few times. The chain is built from TRBV6-6 and TRBJ2-2, with D uncertain. Trimming stripped 5 bases from V and 2 bases from J, with 3 bases between. The CDR3 sequence is 12 residues long. Germline V lookup: CDR1 MNHNY, CDR2 SVGAGI (reference sequence). In nucleotides, the CDR3 is TGTGCCAGCAGTCAAAACACCGGGGAGCTGTTTTTT. This codes for CASSQNTGELFF.

This chain joins TRBV7-3 and TRBJ1-4, with D possibly matching TRBD1 (6 bases). V shed 1 base and J shed 8 bases, with 8 bases lying between them. This CDR3 is 13 amino acids long. Germline assignment: CDR1 SGHTA and CDR2 FQGTGA. The CDR3 region has the DNA TGTGCCAGCAGCTTAATAGGGGGAGAAAAACTGTTTTTT. Translated, it gives CASSLIGGEKLFF.

CDR3 nucleotide sequence: TGTGCCAGCAGCGTAAGGGGGCTAGCGGGAGGCTACTCCTACAATGAGCAGTTCTTC. It yields the protein CASSVRGLAGGYSYNEQFF. This chain joins TRBV9 and TRBJ2-1, with 11 bases identical to TRBD2. The J segment lost 0 bases and the V segment lost 1 base, leaving 9 bases of the junction unmatched. Germline V gene sequence: CDR1 SGDLS, CDR2 YYNGEE. This CDR3 spans 19 amino acids.

The chain employs TRBV6-4 and TRBJ2-4; TRBD1 matches 8 bases. From germline, CDR1 is MRHNA and CDR2 SNTAGT. CDR3 length: 16 residues. The V segment lost 4 bases and the J segment 3 bases; nucleotides outside the gene matches: 8. CDR3 DNA sequence: TGTGCCAGCAGTGCCGGACAGGGCCGGGACAAAAACATTCAGTACTTC. It specifies CASSAGQGRDKNIQYF.

The chain carries TRBV4-2 and TRBJ1-1; D ambiguous. The CDR3 runs 14 residues. V was cut by 4 bases and J by 2 bases, with 11 bases left in between. Looked up from germline, CDR1 is LGHNA and CDR2 is YNFKEQ. CDR3 in amino acids: CASSPLTSNTEAFF. CDR3 bases: TGTGCCAGCAGCCCCTTGACAAGCAACACTGAAGCTTTCTTT.

Of note for this clone: Its ends do not fully match the called genes, so a read error is possible. The chain is built from TRBV7-7 and TRBJ2-1, with a tentative D call TRBD2 (5 bases). The length of the CDR3 is 15 residues. Germline V CDR1 and CDR2: SSHAT, FNYEAQ (reference sequence). The CDR3 DNA sequence: TGTGCTAGCAGCTTAACAGCCGGAGCGGTCCATGAGCAGTTCTTC. This translates into CASSLTAGAVHEQFF.

V usage is TRBV5-4 and J usage is TRBJ2-2, with D possibly matching TRBD1 (5 bases). Trimming left V 4 bases short and J 5 bases short, with 15 bases between. This CDR3 spans 15 amino acids. The germline V gene has CDR1 SGHNT and CDR2 YYREEE (reference sequence). The CDR3 region is CASSRRDGVTGELFF. The CDR3 DNA sequence: TGTGCCAGCAGCCGCAGGGATGGGGTGACCGGGGAGCTGTTTTTT.

The chain combines TRBV30 with TRBJ2-3; possible D gene TRBD2, 6 bases. V shed 5 bases and J shed 0 bases, with 18 bases lying between them. The germline gives CDR1 GTSNPN, CDR2 SVGIG (reference sequence). The CDR3 has 16 residues. For the CDR3, the DNA is TGTGCCTGGGGTCCCTTAGCGGACCCTAGCACAGATACGCAGTATTTT. Translating gives CAWGPLADPSTDTQYF.

There are a few counts of this clone. The chain uses TRBV12-3 or TRBV12-4 and TRBJ2-7, with a weak D call TRBD2 (5 bases). The CDR3 has 13 amino acids. Trimming removed 8 bases at V and 1 base at J, with 12 bases between. The CDR3 here is CASSDPGSYEQYF. The CDR3 DNA reads TGTGCCAGCTCGGACCCGGGGTCCTACGAGCAGTACTTC.

The V gene is TRBV10-3, the J gene TRBJ2-3, with a weak D call TRBD2 (6 bases). V lost 3 bases and J lost 0, with 10 bases in between. Looked up from germline, CDR1 is ENHRY and CDR2 is SYGVKD. The CDR3 length is 15 residues. CDR3 region: CAISDRELSTDTQYF. The CDR3 DNA reads as TGTGCCATCAGTGATCGGGAGTTGAGCACAGATACGCAGTATTTT.

This clone was recorded once. J is TRBJ2-5 and V is TRBV9; D might be TRBD1 (5 bases). Trimming shortened V by 4 bases and J by 5 bases, and 18 bases separated the two germline ends. CDR3 size: 15 residues. In germline, CDR1 is SGDLS, CDR2 YYNGEE. CDR3 in amino acids: CASSSRGDPGETQYF. CDR3 nucleotide sequence: TGTGCCAGCAGCTCCAGAGGAGACCCAGGGGAGACCCAGTACTTC.

The V and J genes are TRBV28 and TRBJ2-7, with 9 bases aligning to TRBD2. CDR1 and CDR2 (germline): MDHEN, SYDVKM. V shed 6 bases, J shed 5 bases, and the junction held 5 bases outside the gene matches. This CDR3 is built from 13 residues. The CDR3 DNA is TGTGCCAGCAGCCCAGGGACTAGCCACGAGCAGTACTTC. It specifies CASSPGTSHEQYF.

The chain employs TRBV3-1 (or the pseudogene TRBV3-2) and TRBJ1-2, with TRBD1 as a possible D gene (5 bases). Germline V CDR1 and CDR2: LGHDT, YNNKEL (reference sequence). V shed 1 base and J shed 5 bases, with 11 bases lying between them. This CDR3 has 14 amino acids. CDR3 coding DNA: TGTGCCAGCAGCCAAGTAAGGGGCTGGTATGGCTACACCTTC. Protein product: CASSQVRGWYGYTF.

J is TRBJ1-1 and V is TRBV9, with 8 bases matching TRBD1. V shed 4 bases and J 3 bases; nucleotides not matched to a gene: 11. This CDR3 comprises 16 residues. Germline V gives CDR1 SGDLS, CDR2 YYNGEE. DNA of the CDR3: TGTGCCAGCAGCCCCACGTCCCCGACAGGGGACACTGAAGCTTTCTTT. Translation: CASSPTSPTGDTEAFF.

The table lists this clone with a few counts. The CDR3 loop is CASSLSGRGTEAFF. CDR3 bases: TGTGCCAGCAGCTTAAGCGGGAGGGGGACTGAAGCTTTCTTT. The chain links TRBV13 to TRBJ1-1, with D perhaps TRBD1 (6 bases). V was shortened by 2 bases and J by 5 bases, with 12 bases between the two germline ends. Germline loops: CDR1 PRHDT, CDR2 FYEKMQ (reference sequence). The CDR3 length is 14 residues.

This clone has only a few counts. This chain uses TRBV28 with TRBJ2-7; 9 bases fit TRBD1. In germline, CDR1 is MDHEN, CDR2 SYDVKM. The V and J ends lost 4 bases and 4 bases, in that order; junction bases with no gene match: 5. The CDR3 runs 14 residues. The CDR3 bases are TGTGCCAGCAGTTACGGGACAGGGATGTACGAGCAGTACTTC. Translated: CASSYGTGMYEQYF.

This clone appeared a few times. The V gene is TRBV30, the J gene TRBJ1-5, with 10 bases matching TRBD1. The germline CDR1 and CDR2 sequences are GTSNPN and SVGIG (reference sequence). V shed 0 bases, J shed 0 bases, and the junction held 5 bases outside the gene matches. This CDR3 contains 17 residues. The CDR3 DNA sequence: TGTGCCTGGAGTGTGGACAGGGGGAGTTATAGCAATCAGCCCCAGCATTTT. It encodes CAWSVDRGSYSNQPQHF.

The CDR3 bases are TGTGCCAGCAGCTTTCTAGCGGGAGCGGAGGATACGCAGTATTTT. Its protein is CASSFLAGAEDTQYF. V and J are TRBV7-9 and TRBJ2-3, with 10 bases lining up with TRBD2. The germline gives CDR1 SEHNR, CDR2 FQNEAQ (reference sequence). The V and J ends lost 3 bases and 6 bases, in that order; junction bases with no gene match: 6. The CDR3 sequence is 15 residues long.

This clone qualifies as medium-sized. The V call is TRBV6-1, the J call TRBJ2-5, with 8 nucleotides matching TRBD1. The J segment lost 10 bases and the V segment lost 1 base, leaving 11 bases of the junction unmatched. Germline V lookup: CDR1 MNHNS, CDR2 SASEGT. The CDR3 totals 15 residues. The CDR3 DNA is TGTGCCAGCAGTGAAGAGGCAGGGGGCCCCCATGACCAGTACTTC. Translated: CASSEEAGGPHDQYF.

The V and J genes are TRBV6-1 and TRBJ2-1; 10 nucleotides agree with TRBD2. V lost 2 bases to trimming and J lost 10 bases; unmatched junction nucleotides: 5. In germline, CDR1 is MNHNS, CDR2 SASEGT. The CDR3 consists of 14 residues. CDR3 coding DNA: TGTGCCAGCAGTGAAAGGACTAGCGGCGGGGAGCAGTTCTTC. Translating gives CASSERTSGGEQFF.

This clone was picked up one time. The chain combines TRBV27 with TRBJ1-5, with 8 bases fitting TRBD1. Germline V gene sequence: CDR1 MNHEY, CDR2 SMNVEV (reference sequence). The ends lost 3 bases at V and 9 bases at J; junction bases unmatched: 10. The CDR3 runs to 15 residues. The CDR3 is CASSLGTGDIGPQHF. CDR3 in DNA: TGTGCCAGCAGTTTGGGGACAGGCGACATCGGGCCCCAGCATTTT.